This T cell receptor beta chain comes out of a study of response to subunit inactivated influenza vaccine. General study points: Every seasonal influenza vaccination brings in few new T cells, the authors suggested.

TCRdb ran MiXCR on the RT-PCR reads and lists one entry per CDR3 protein. The table includes about 780,000 distinct CDR3 sequences, roughly 18% detected once. On this clonotype: Its antigen remains unidentified.

This CDR3 region has 14 residues. Trimming stripped 5 bases from V and 3 bases from J, with 10 bases between. Germline V gene lookup returns CDR1 MNHNS and CDR2 SASEGT. The material sequenced was PBMCs from blood, taken 5 to 6 days after vaccination. The chain employs TRBV6-1 and TRBJ1-4; D unresolved. The source is a middle-aged man who received an inactivated influenza vaccine. The CDR3 sequence: CASSPDVANEKLFF. CDR3 DNA: TGTGCCAGCAGTCCCGACGTAGCTAATGAAAAACTGTTTTTT.